This TCR beta chain was identified during a study of CD8+ T cells in alopecia areata. Study-level background: Oral tofacitinib, 5 to 10 mg twice daily, was given in an open-label trial. Whole-study results and caveats: Sequencing of scalp tissue also captures the resident alphabeta T cells of normal skin. Compared with normal scalp, lesional scalp had higher clonality and more expanded CD8+ clones.

A note on this clone: Its cognate antigen is unknown.

RNA extraction was followed by reverse transcription into cDNA, which acted as the sequencing template. Produced via immunoSEQ multiplex PCR; TCRdb's table is partial and in-frame only. The sample shows some 110,000 clones, around two fifths of them seen only once. Trimming cost V 0 bases and J 4 bases; bases outside gene matches: 8. CDR3 length: 15 amino acids. Germline V gene sequence: CDR1 GTSNPN, CDR2 SVGIG (reference sequence). Patients with alopecia areata provided lesional scalp punch biopsies as well as peripheral blood. Sequenced input: CD4+ T cells sorted from blood. The chain uses TRBV30 and TRBJ2-7; 8 nucleotides line up with TRBD2. This TCR was recovered from a human donor with alopecia areata. The CDR3 loop reads CAWSVGSGIIYEQYF. The CDR3 nucleotides read TGTGCCTGGAGTGTAGGTAGCGGGATTATTTACGAGCAGTACTTC. The variable domain in full, completed from reference TRBV30 and TRBJ2-7, reads SQTIHQWPATLVQPVGSPLSLECTVEGTSNPNLYWYRQAAGRGLQLLFYSVGIGQISSEVPQNLSASRPQDRQFILSSKKLLLSDSGFYLCAWSVGSGIIYEQYFGPGTRLTVT.